This T cell receptor (beta chain) was recovered during a study of cytomegalovirus exposure and HLA in healthy donors. Use of 60 Vbeta and 13 Jbeta primers characterized the PCR. Only in-frame clones appear in the TCRdb table, and some are missing; sequencing was by immunoSEQ multiplex PCR. There are roughly 200,000 clones in the sample; 82% occur only once, and 2.5% to 3.5% lies in the top ten. Findings and caveats of the study: In a later analysis, most CMV-associated TCR beta chains appeared HLA-restricted. In a later analysis, a missense DCLRE1C variant was linked to TCR beta V- and J-gene trimming. A later analysis associated under 20,000 TCR beta sequences with HLA alleles at a 0.05 false discovery rate.

CDR1 WNHNN and CDR2 SYGVQD come from the germline V gene (reference sequence). The CDR3 runs to 15 residues. The ends lost 5 bases at V and 6 bases at J; junction bases unmatched: 9. On this clone: The antigen is not known.

Input material: PBMCs. The sequence was obtained from a woman aged 35 to 49 in good health and CMV-seronegative. This rearrangement joins TRBV10-1 to TRBJ2-7; TRBD2 aligns across 11 bases. Written as DNA, the CDR3 is TGCGCCAGCAGTCCTTTAGCGGGAGGGCCGGTCGAGCAGTACTTC. Encoded protein: CASSPLAGGPVEQYF.